This is a list of T cell receptor beta chains from one sample in a study of Graves' ophthalmopathy and Graves' hyperthyroidism. One entry per CDR3 protein, called by TCRdb with MiXCR from the multiplex PCR reads. The table records under 350,000 distinct CDR3 sequences, roughly 15% of them present only once. What was sequenced was peripheral blood. All receptors derive from an adult man with Graves' ophthalmopathy. Both conserved end residues are part of each CDR3. The D gene is left open where the match is weak. Clone size is given for some rows only: seen once, a few or many times, or a class if the clone is expanded.

cdr3_aa	cdr3_nt	v_call	j_call	d_call	clone_size
CASSPTTGRDTEAFF	TGTGCCAGCAGCCCTACGACAGGGCGAGACACTGAAGCTTTCTTT	TRBV11-1	TRBJ1-1	TRBD1	few
CASSLGTAGHGYTF	TGTGCCAGCAGTTTGGGGACTGCAGGCCATGGCTACACCTTC	TRBV12-3/TRBV12-4	TRBJ1-2	NA	once
CSVDGAFF	TGCAGCGTTGATGGAGCTTTCTTT	TRBV29-1	TRBJ1-1	NA	NA
CASSLKERINYEQYF	TGTGCCAGCAGTTTAAAGGAACGGATTAACTACGAGCAGTACTTC	TRBV27	TRBJ2-7	NA	many
CASSPYPGNNQPQHF	TGTGCCAGCAGTCCTTACCCAGGGAACAATCAGCCCCAGCATTTT	TRBV7-2	TRBJ1-5	NA	many
CASRGTGTDQPQHF	TGTGCCAGCAGGGGCACAGGGACGGATCAGCCCCAGCATTTT	TRBV6-1	TRBJ1-5	NA	NA
CASSLGTSGNQYF	TGTGCCAGCTCACTCGGGACTAGCGGGAACCAGTACTTC	TRBV18	TRBJ2-5	TRBD2	many
CASTVHGSGVGELFF	TGTGCCAGCACCGTTCACGGGAGTGGTGTCGGGGAGCTGTTTTTT	TRBV12-3/TRBV12-4	TRBJ2-2	NA	many
CSATGGRDTSF	TGCAGTGCAACCGGAGGGAGGGACACTTCCTTC	TRBV20-1	TRBJ2-5	NA	many
CAISTTSVEQYF	TGTGCCATCAGTACGACTAGCGTCGAGCAGTACTTC	TRBV10-3	TRBJ2-7	TRBD2	NA
CASTRTSGSEQYF	TGTGCCAGCACCCGGACTAGCGGGAGTGAGCAGTACTTC	TRBV6-5	TRBJ2-7	TRBD2	many
CASRLNYEQYF	TGCGCCAGCCGACTCAACTACGAGCAGTACTTC	TRBV5-1	TRBJ2-7	NA	many
CSARRGTFYGYTF	TGCAGTGCTAGACGGGGGACTTTCTATGGCTACACCTTC	TRBV20-1	TRBJ1-2	NA	NA
CASSVGAGELYEQYF	TGTGCCAGCAGCGTAGGCGCGGGAGAACTTTACGAGCAGTACTTC	TRBV9	TRBJ2-7	TRBD2	NA
CASSVTGAANYGYTF	TGTGCCAGCAGTGTAACGGGAGCAGCTAACTATGGCTACACCTTC	TRBV27	TRBJ1-2	NA	NA
CASSLEWRSEAYF	TGTGCCAGCAGCTTAGAGTGGCGGAGTGAAGCTTACTTT	TRBV11-3	TRBJ1-1	NA	many
CASSMSGVRETQYF	TGTGCCAGTAGTATGTCCGGGGTGAGAGAGACCCAGTACTTC	TRBV19	TRBJ2-5	NA	many
CASSPRTSGGLQSGTQYF	TGTGCCAGCAGCCCTCGGACTAGCGGGGGCCTACAATCGGGGACCCAGTACTTC	TRBV11-2	TRBJ2-5	TRBD2	many
CSVAGGIFGNTIYF	TGCAGCGTTGCGGGGGGCATTTTTGGAAACACCATATATTTT	TRBV29-1	TRBJ1-3	NA	few
CASRPAGSGNTIYF	TGTGCCAGCAGACCGGCGGGCTCTGGAAACACCATATATTTT	TRBV6-5	TRBJ1-3	NA	many
CASSYALYPNTEAFF	TGTGCCAGCAGCTATGCCCTCTACCCGAACACTGAAGCTTTCTTT	TRBV11-3	TRBJ1-1	NA	NA
CASSKAQGVETEAFF	TGTGCCAGCAGTAAAGCCCAGGGGGTAGAGACTGAAGCTTTCTTT	TRBV2	TRBJ1-1	TRBD1	many
CASSSGTTGEPFF	TGTGCCAGCAGTTCCGGGACCACCGGGGAGCCGTTTTTT	TRBV27	TRBJ2-2	NA	many
CASSYPAGAHEQYF	TGTGCCAGCAGTTATCCGGCGGGAGCCCACGAGCAGTACTTC	TRBV28	TRBJ2-7	TRBD2	NA
CASSEKKTQYF	TGTGCCAGCTCGGAAAAAAAGACCCAGTACTTC	TRBV18	TRBJ2-5	NA	many
CATSRVSGGSDNEQFF	TGTGCCACCAGCAGAGTTAGCGGGGGGTCCGACAATGAGCAGTTCTTC	TRBV15	TRBJ2-1	TRBD2	many
CASSLAGVPLGGELFF	TGTGCCAGCAGTTTAGCGGGGGTACCCCTCGGCGGGGAGCTGTTTTTT	TRBV27	TRBJ2-2	TRBD2	many
CSVDGPSGLSNTGELFF	TGCAGCGTTGATGGCCCCTCCGGGCTCTCGAACACCGGGGAGCTGTTTTTT	TRBV29-1	TRBJ2-2	NA	many
CASSHQPYSYEQYF	TGTGCCAGCAGCCACCAGCCCTACTCCTACGAGCAGTACTTC	TRBV14	TRBJ2-7	NA	many
CASTHSGRAYEQYF	TGTGCCAGCACCCATAGCGGGAGGGCCTACGAGCAGTACTTC	TRBV7-9	TRBJ2-7	TRBD2	many
CASSPTSGAGGYEQYF	TGTGCCAGCAGCCCCACATCGGGAGCGGGGGGATACGAGCAGTACTTC	TRBV9	TRBJ2-7	TRBD2	few
CASSLGGSIYGYTF	TGTGCCAGCAGCTTAGGCGGTTCAATCTATGGCTACACCTTC	TRBV11-1	TRBJ1-2	NA	many
CASSIGGSQPQHF	TGTGCCAGTAGTATAGGGGGATCTCAGCCCCAGCATTTT	TRBV19	TRBJ1-5	NA	many
CSAQSRDRAVQPQHF	TGCAGTGCGCAATCCCGGGACAGGGCTGTTCAGCCCCAGCATTTT	TRBV20-1	TRBJ1-5	TRBD1	many
CASSPYPGQGAYEQYF	TGTGCCAGCAGCCCGTATCCAGGACAGGGGGCCTACGAGCAGTACTTC	TRBV7-6	TRBJ2-7	TRBD1	many
CASSSSGGSEAFF	TGTGCCAGCAGTTCCAGCGGGGGGTCCGAAGCTTTCTTT	TRBV27	TRBJ1-1	NA	once
CASSSISGAGTEAFF	TGTGCCAGCAGTTCCATATCGGGGGCGGGCACTGAAGCTTTCTTT	TRBV6-5	TRBJ1-1	NA	many
CATSRVGGRGETQYF	TGTGCCACCAGCAGAGTCGGCGGGAGGGGGGAGACCCAGTACTTC	TRBV15	TRBJ2-5	TRBD2	many
CASSGLQGYTEAFF	TGTGCCAGCAGCGGACTACAGGGGTATACTGAAGCTTTCTTT	TRBV11-2	TRBJ1-1	TRBD1	many
CASSELRSGSQGETQYF	TGTGCCAGCAGTGAATTAAGGAGCGGGTCCCAAGGAGAGACCCAGTACTTC	TRBV6-1	TRBJ2-5	NA	many
CASSLGRRFSGANVLTF	TGTGCCAGCAGCTTAGGTCGTCGCTTCTCTGGGGCCAACGTCCTGACTTTC	TRBV7-9	TRBJ2-6	NA	many
CASSYGPRGSTEAFF	TGTGCCAGCAGCTATGGCCCTAGAGGGAGCACTGAAGCTTTCTTT	TRBV11-2	TRBJ1-1	NA	many
CASSGGFPGAFF	TGTGCCAGCAGCGGGGGCTTCCCGGGAGCTTTCTTT	TRBV12-3/TRBV12-4	TRBJ1-1	NA	many
CAWSVPSETQYF	TGTGCCTGGAGTGTACCCAGCGAGACCCAGTACTTC	TRBV30	TRBJ2-5	NA	many
CASTRGTSGATSSYNEQFF	TGTGCCAGCACCCGAGGAACTAGCGGGGCCACAAGCTCCTACAATGAGCAGTTCTTC	TRBV6-2/TRBV6-3	TRBJ2-1	TRBD2	many
CSGANTGELFF	TGCAGCGGAGCGAACACCGGGGAGCTGTTTTTT	TRBV29-1	TRBJ2-2	NA	many